The 21 T cell receptor beta chains in this list originate from one sample, sequenced in a study of shared clonotypes between healthy human individuals. Only in-frame clones appear in the TCRdb table, and some are missing; sequencing was by immunoSEQ multiplex PCR. The sample has roughly 2.4 million clones, almost 96% seen once. The sample was naive CD4+ T cells sorted from blood. Subset indicated: CD45RA+ positively selected. Source of these receptors: a man between 18 and 29 years old in good health.

A single count supports this clone. This chain uses TRBV25-1 with TRBJ2-1; D ambiguous. The V end was cut by 1 base, the J end by 10 bases, with 11 bases between. This CDR3 has 13 amino acids. Germline CDR1 MGHDK, CDR2 SYGVNS. The DNA of the CDR3 is TGTGCCAGCAGTGAATCATTGGCCGGGGAGCAGTTCTTC. Translating it yields CASSESLAGEQFF.

This clone came up once. The chain is built from TRBV10-3 and TRBJ1-4; TRBD1 matches 7 bases. V trimming: 2 bases; J trimming: 13 bases; junction bases outside the gene matches: 4. The germline gives CDR1 ENHRY, CDR2 SYGVKD. The length of the CDR3 is 12 residues. The CDR3 reads CAISEAGQRLFF. The CDR3 DNA reads TGTGCCATCAGTGAGGCGGGACAGCGACTGTTTTTT.

The chain combines TRBV6-5 with TRBJ2-7, with a weak D call TRBD1 (5 bases). V lost 4 bases to trimming and J lost 0 bases, with 7 bases between them. Germline V CDR1 and CDR2: MNHEY, SVGAGI. CDR3 length: 13 residues. CDR3 nucleotide sequence: TGTGCCAGCAGTTTCAGGGCCTCCTACGAGCAGTACTTC. As protein: CASSFRASYEQYF.

The J gene is TRBJ1-2, the V gene TRBV18; TRBD1 agrees at 7 bases. V lost 3 bases and J lost 8; bases outside the gene matches: 15. In germline, CDR1 is KGHSH, CDR2 LQKENI. This CDR3 comprises 16 residues. In nucleotides, the CDR3 is TGTGCCAGCTCACCCGTGGAAGGGGGACAGAAAATGGGCTACACCTTC. Translating gives CASSPVEGGQKMGYTF.

The rearrangement links TRBV5-1 to TRBJ2-7; a weak D match, TRBD1 (5 bases). Germline V CDR1 and CDR2: SGHRS, YFSETQ. V dropped 4 bases and J dropped 6 bases, with 14 bases sitting between them. The CDR3 sequence is 13 residues long. The chain's CDR3 is CASSTGASVEQYF. DNA of the CDR3: TGCGCCAGCAGCACAGGTGCATCGGTCGAGCAGTACTTC.

This chain links TRBV5-1 with TRBJ2-6, with TRBD1 matching 9 bases. The CDR3 runs to 16 residues. The V gene end was trimmed by 4 bases and the J gene end by 2 bases; junction bases not matched to a gene: 4. The germline V gene encodes CDR1 SGHRS and CDR2 YFSETQ. The CDR3 nucleotides are TGCGCCAGCAGCGCCGGGACAGGGACTGGGGCCAACGTCCTGACTTTC. Residues: CASSAGTGTGANVLTF.

This chain links TRBV4-1 with TRBJ2-7; the match to TRBD2 covers 9 bases. This CDR3 has 16 amino acids. Germline CDR1 MGHRA, CDR2 YSYEKL. The ends lost 0 bases at V and 8 bases at J; junction bases unmatched: 11. This CDR3 is CASSQDTTSGPSQQYF. CDR3 sequence (DNA): TGCGCCAGCAGCCAAGATACAACTAGCGGGCCCTCCCAGCAGTACTTC.

The chain combines TRBV25-1 with TRBJ2-3, with 9 bases that match TRBD2. The germline V gene has CDR1 MGHDK and CDR2 SYGVNS. V shed 5 bases, J shed 4 bases, and the junction held 7 bases outside the gene matches. The CDR3 covers 15 residues. The CDR3 DNA follows: TGTGCCAGCAGTAATAGCGGGAGAAGGCCAGATACGCAGTATTTT. Protein product: CASSNSGRRPDTQYF. Combining the CDR3 with reference TRBV25-1 and TRBJ2-3 gives the whole variable domain EADIYQTPRYLVIGTGKKITLECSQTMGHDKMYWYQQDPGMELHLIHYSYGVNSTEKGDLSSESTVSRIRTEHFPLTLESARPSHTSQYLCASSNSGRRPDTQYFGPGTRLTVL.

This CDR3 is CASSQDLKQGKNEQYF. The CDR3 DNA follows: TGCGCCAGCAGCCAAGATCTAAAACAGGGTAAGAACGAGCAGTACTTC. V and J are TRBV4-3 and TRBJ2-7; tentatively, D is TRBD1 (6 bases). CDR3 length: 16 residues. The germline V and J ends were trimmed by 0 bases and 5 bases, with 17 bases remaining between them. Germline lookup yields CDR1 LGHNA and CDR2 YSLEER.

The gene calls are TRBV11-1 and TRBJ2-2, with no clear D. Germline V lookup: CDR1 SGHAT, CDR2 FQDESV (reference sequence). V was pared by 6 bases and J by 2 bases, with 7 bases between. The length of the CDR3 is 13 residues. The CDR3 DNA reads as TGTGCCAGCAGTTCTAGTAACACCGGGGAGCTGTTTTTT. It specifies CASSSSNTGELFF.

The CDR3 coding sequence is TGTGCCAGCACTCGGACCCCCTCTCATGAGCAGTTCTTC. Translation: CASTRTPSHEQFF. The chain joins TRBV6-5 to TRBJ2-1; no definite D call. The CDR3 covers 13 residues. CDR1 and CDR2 from the germline V gene are MNHEY and SVGAGI. Trimming pared 7 bases from V and 8 bases from J, leaving 15 bases between.

The chain carries TRBV6-5 and TRBJ2-7; tentatively, D is TRBD1 (6 bases). The V gene lost 0 bases and the J gene lost 7 bases, with 13 bases spanning the gap. Germline V lookup: CDR1 MNHEY, CDR2 SVGAGI. This CDR3 comprises 14 residues. The CDR3 DNA follows: TGTGCCAGCAGTTACTCGAGGGGGTACCAGGAGCAGTACTTC. Its translation: CASSYSRGYQEQYF.

The chain couples TRBV30 to TRBJ2-5; D is perhaps TRBD2 (7 bases). This CDR3 comprises 16 residues. Germline loops: CDR1 GTSNPN, CDR2 SVGIG (reference sequence). V dropped 3 bases and J dropped 2 bases, with 19 bases sitting between them. This CDR3 reads CAWSRGSRGGQETQYF. CDR3 nucleotides: TGTGCCTGGAGCCGAGGGAGCAGGGGAGGGCAAGAGACCCAGTACTTC.

J is TRBJ2-1 and V is TRBV9, with TRBD1 matching 8 bases. The ends lost 2 bases at V and 10 bases at J; junction bases unmatched: 5. The germline V gene encodes CDR1 SGDLS and CDR2 YYNGEE. The CDR3 is 13 residues long. This CDR3 is CASSVQGANEQFF. In nucleotides, the CDR3 is TGTGCCAGCAGCGTGCAGGGGGCTAACGAGCAGTTCTTC.

The chain employs TRBV2 and TRBJ1-5, with a weak D call TRBD1 (6 bases). With 6 bases removed from V and 2 bases from J, the gap between germline ends came to 14 bases. CDR1 and CDR2 from the germline V gene are SNHLY and FYNNEI. There are 15 residues in the CDR3. This CDR3 reads CASSPDRMRNQPQHF. For the CDR3, the DNA is TGTGCCAGCAGCCCCGACAGGATGCGCAATCAGCCCCAGCATTTT.

This clone was detected only once. The identical CDR3 is also encoded by other nucleotide sequences in the sample. The V call is TRBV6-5, the J call TRBJ1-1, with TRBD1 matching 7 bases. The CDR3 runs 13 residues. With 6 bases clipped from V and 4 bases from J, the junction kept 5 bases outside the gene matches. Per germline, CDR1 MNHEY and CDR2 SVGAGI. CDR3 amino acids: CASRAGGGTEAFF. Written as DNA, the CDR3 is TGTGCCAGCAGAGCAGGGGGTGGCACTGAAGCTTTCTTT.

J is TRBJ1-4 and V is TRBV5-1, with D hard to call. V dropped 4 bases and J dropped 0 bases, with 13 bases sitting between them. Germline CDR1 is SGHRS and CDR2 is YFSETQ. The CDR3 has 16 residues. The CDR3 DNA follows: TGCGCCAGCAGCGAATCCGCCGGATCAACTAATGAAAAACTGTTTTTT. This translates into CASSESAGSTNEKLFF.

V and J are TRBV28 and TRBJ1-3; 10 nucleotides align to TRBD1. CDR1 and CDR2 from the germline V gene are MDHEN and SYDVKM. The V segment lost 10 bases and the J segment 8 bases; nucleotides outside the gene matches: 5. The CDR3 loop spans 12 amino acids. The CDR3 bases are TGTGCCACCGGACAGGGGGATTACACCATATATTTT. This codes for CATGQGDYTIYF.

The chain is built from TRBV7-2 and TRBJ1-1; 7 bases are a match to TRBD1. V shed 1 base and J 5 bases; nucleotides not matched to a gene: 7. The germline V gene encodes CDR1 SGHTA and CDR2 FQGNSA. The CDR3 runs 15 residues. The CDR3 DNA follows: TGTGCCAGCAGCTTAGAAAACAGGGGTAGGACTGAAGCTTTCTTT. Its translation is CASSLENRGRTEAFF.

V is TRBV10-1 and J is TRBJ2-7; D perhaps matches TRBD2 (5 bases). Trimming cost V 2 bases and J 0 bases, with 11 bases left between them. CDR3 length equals 15 residues. CDR1 and CDR2 from the germline V gene are WNHNN and SYGVQD (reference sequence). The CDR3 here is CASSERAGHSYEQYF. The CDR3 bases are TGCGCCAGCAGTGAGAGGGCGGGCCACTCCTACGAGCAGTACTTC.

The chain employs TRBV5-1 and TRBJ1-5; D uncertain. CDR1 is SGHRS, CDR2 YFSETQ, per germline. The CDR3 runs 14 residues. V shed 4 bases and J shed 4 bases, with 12 bases lying between them. The CDR3 nucleotides read TGCGCCAGCAGCCCCTCTATAGGGAATCAGCCCCAGCATTTT. Translating gives CASSPSIGNQPQHF.